This T cell receptor beta chain emerged from a study of post-analysis software for immune sequencing data (dated by TCRdb to 2015 to 2017). Turning to the overall study: Disease courses on record covered relapsing-remitting, secondary progressive and progressive-relapsing multiple sclerosis, though some patients had no subtype annotation. The multiple sclerosis patient repertoires were compared with more than 10 previously published healthy control repertoires from donors aged 6 to 25 years. A subset of samples was prepared in parallel using single-end sample barcoding, then pooled and co-amplified after Illumina adapter ligation.

The receptor library was made with PCR. Sequencing relied on an Illumina HiSeq 2500. Unique molecular identifiers were incorporated into TCR beta cDNA libraries to reduce PCR and sequencing biases. Per 1 to 10 million input T cells, approximately 500,000 cDNA molecules were obtained, such that each molecule approximated one T cell. The patient libraries were prepared and sequenced using the same protocol as the earlier healthy control dataset. Within a given batch, samples were prepared together, multiplexed and sequenced on the same HiSeq lane. Per the authors' processing: Raw barcoded reads were processed with MIGEC, and single-read molecular identifier groups were discarded before consensus assembly and CDR3 extraction. VDJtools was used for post-analysis of the clonotype tables, with diversity normalized by down-sampling every dataset to the smallest sample size. To correct batch-related cross-sample contamination, repertoire overlap clustering matched CDR3 amino acid sequences but not nucleotide sequences. TCRdb applied fastp at Q25 and MiXCR to the public reads, then kept only in-frame beta chains. Here each entry gathers all rows of one CDR3 protein and keeps the most common genes and DNA. These V and J calls rely on TCRdb rather than the paper's analysis. Across this sample there are hundreds of thousands of distinct CDR3 sequences, with about 27% seen only once. Around 0.55% of the sample is taken by the ten largest.

To demonstrate the VDJtools post-analysis software, TCR beta repertoires were profiled from the peripheral blood of more than ten young patients with multiple sclerosis. Multiple sclerosis patients were children and adolescents aged roughly 6 to 17 years. Study-wide conclusions, independent of this receptor: Strong co-clustering of samples prepared in the same batch was shown by direct clustering with F measure, prompting a batch-effect correction. Multiple sclerosis patients had significantly lower normalized Chao1 diversity than controls, a result that suggests substantial peripheral T-cell clonal expansion. Patients showed significantly higher frequencies than controls for a handful of TRBV segments, among them TRBV5-6, TRBV5-1 and TRBV20-1. The control group was slightly older than the multiple sclerosis patient group.

Notes on this clonotype: It has no known antigen specificity. The sample holds no much larger clone one base away, and base qualities are not on file.

CDR1 LGHNA and CDR2 YSLEER are derived from the germline V gene. V loses 0 bases, J loses 3 bases, and the germline ends lie 18 bases apart. From its cysteine to its phenylalanine, the CDR3 spans 18 amino acids. The sequence is cut down to CDR3 DNA, 54 bases in frame from base 1. The chain employs TRBV4-3 and TRBJ2-1; the D gene is perhaps TRBD1 or TRBD2, as each covers 5 bases. The receptor's source is a girl between 10 and 17 years old with multiple sclerosis. Material for sequencing was blood. This receptor has the CDR3 CASSQDSALGADYNEQFF. The DNA is as follows: TGCGCCAGCAGCCAAGATAGCGCCCTTGGGGCTGACTACAATGAGCAGTTCTTC.